Below are 30 T cell receptor beta chains sequenced from a single sample in a study of technical replicates of blood from four donors. Only in-frame clones appear in the TCRdb table, and some are missing; sequencing was by immunoSEQ multiplex PCR. The table records tens of thousands of clones, about 91% of them present only once. Sequences were obtained from T cells isolated from PBMCs. The source of these receptors is a human donor in good health.

The rearrangement uses TRBV30 and TRBJ1-1; the match to TRBD1 covers 11 bases. Looked up from germline, CDR1 is GTSNPN and CDR2 is SVGIG (reference sequence). The CDR3 runs to 13 residues. With V trimmed by 1 base and J by 10 bases, 5 bases remained unmatched. This CDR3 is CAWSAGTGGRAFF. The CDR3 DNA reads as TGTGCCTGGAGTGCCGGGACAGGGGGACGAGCTTTCTTT.

The chain recombines TRBV5-8 with TRBJ1-2; D is perhaps TRBD1 (5 bases). There are 13 residues in the CDR3. Trimming shortened V by 7 bases and J by 3 bases, and 13 bases separated the two germline ends. Germline CDR1 SGHTS, CDR2 YDEGEE. This CDR3 reads CASRGGRYYGYTF. The CDR3 DNA sequence: TGTGCCAGCCGGGGGGGAAGATACTATGGCTACACCTTC.

The J gene is TRBJ1-1, the V gene TRBV11-2; 8 bases agree with TRBD1. Looked up from germline, CDR1 is SGHAT and CDR2 is FQNNGV. V was pared by 5 bases and J by 4 bases, with 3 bases of the junction left unmatched. CDR3 length: 13 amino acids. The CDR3 spells CASSPTGGTEAFF. Written as DNA, the CDR3 is TGTGCCAGCAGCCCCACAGGGGGCACTGAAGCTTTCTTT.

The chain links TRBV28 to TRBJ1-4; no definite D call. Trimming pared 3 bases from V and 0 bases from J, leaving 14 bases between. CDR1 is MDHEN, CDR2 SYDVKM, per germline. The CDR3 length is 17 residues. The CDR3 protein is CASSLELGGATNEKLFF. The DNA for the CDR3 is TGTGCCAGCAGTTTGGAACTTGGAGGTGCAACTAATGAAAAACTGTTTTTT.

The chain carries TRBV5-1 and TRBJ2-2; D remains ambiguous. V gave up 5 bases and J gave up 0 bases, with 11 bases separating them. CDR1 and CDR2 from the germline V gene are SGHRS and YFSETQ. The CDR3 sequence is 15 residues long. The CDR3, as DNA: TGCGCCAGCAGTGTCGGAGACCCGAACACCGGGGAGCTGTTTTTT. It yields the protein CASSVGDPNTGELFF.

The chain joins TRBV4-2 to TRBJ2-7; 9 bases fit TRBD2. This CDR3 contains 16 residues. V shed 1 base, J shed 2 bases, and the junction held 6 bases outside the gene matches. Germline CDR1 and CDR2: LGHNA and YNFKEQ. CDR3 region: CASSQAPSGDTYEQYF. The CDR3 bases are TGTGCCAGCAGCCAAGCGCCTAGCGGGGACACCTACGAGCAGTACTTC.

V and J are TRBV2 and TRBJ2-5; 7 nucleotides align to TRBD2. CDR1 is SNHLY and CDR2 is FYNNEI in the germline V gene. With 7 bases clipped from V and 5 bases from J, the junction kept 4 bases outside the gene matches. The CDR3 runs 12 residues. The CDR3 is CASIPGRETQYF. CDR3 nucleotide sequence: TGTGCCAGCATACCCGGGAGGGAGACCCAGTACTTC.

The chain has TRBV14 and TRBJ2-2; D is unclear. V gave up 3 bases and J gave up 1 base, with 9 bases separating them. The CDR3 loop spans 15 amino acids. CDR1 is SGHDN and CDR2 is FVKESK in the germline V gene. The CDR3 bases are TGTGCCAGCAGCCACGGTTCAGGGAACACCGGGGAGCTGTTTTTT. Encoded protein: CASSHGSGNTGELFF. The entire variable domain, with the rest obtained from reference TRBV14 and TRBJ2-2, is as follows: EAGVTQFPSHSVIEKGQTVTLRCDPISGHDNLYWYRRVMGKEIKFLLHFVKESKQDESGMPNNRFLAERTGGTYSTLKVQPAELEDSGVYFCASSHGSGNTGELFFGEGSRLTVL.

The chain carries TRBV7-2 and TRBJ2-1; the match to TRBD2 covers 7 bases. CDR1 is SGHTA, CDR2 FQGNSA, per germline. Germline trimming cut 4 bases from V and 0 bases from J; bases unmatched to any gene: 6. The CDR3 is 16 residues long. CDR3 coding DNA: TGTGCCAGCAGCTCCCCACTAGCGAGCTCCTACAATGAGCAGTTCTTC. Protein product: CASSSPLASSYNEQFF.

This chain links TRBV29-1 with TRBJ2-3, with D possibly matching TRBD2 (6 bases). Germline CDR1 SQVTM, CDR2 ANQGSEA. The V end lost 4 bases, the J end lost 6 bases, and 17 bases lay between the germline ends. The CDR3 totals 14 residues. CDR3 residues: CSVVGSGSYDTQYF. In DNA form, the CDR3 reads TGCAGCGTTGTGGGGAGCGGGTCATATGATACGCAGTATTTT.

The chain links TRBV18 to TRBJ2-1; 8 bases are shared with TRBD1. V dropped 2 bases and J dropped 6; count of bases not matched to a gene: 12. The CDR3 runs to 17 residues. Germline V lookup: CDR1 KGHSH, CDR2 LQKENI. CDR3 coding DNA: TGTGCCAGCTCACCATTGGGGGAGACAGGGGTTACCAATGAGCAGTTCTTC. Translating gives CASSPLGETGVTNEQFF.

The rearrangement uses TRBV6-5 and TRBJ2-1, with 8 nucleotides matching TRBD2. Germline values: CDR1 MNHEY, CDR2 SVGAGI. With V trimmed by 4 bases and J by 10 bases, 9 bases remained unmatched. CDR3 length: 14 amino acids. The CDR3, as DNA: TGTGCCAGCAGTTCTGGACTAGCAGGCAACGAGCAGTTCTTC. Its protein is CASSSGLAGNEQFF.

This rearrangement joins TRBV5-4 to TRBJ2-3; 9 bases map to TRBD2. The germline V gene encodes CDR1 SGHNT and CDR2 YYREEE (reference sequence). The CDR3 totals 18 residues. V trimming: 0 bases; J trimming: 2 bases; junction bases outside the gene matches: 10. CDR3 region: CASSLGLFAGGPTDTQYF. The CDR3 coding sequence is TGTGCCAGCAGCTTGGGGCTCTTTGCGGGAGGGCCCACAGATACGCAGTATTTT. The whole variable domain, remainder taken from reference TRBV5-4 and TRBJ2-3, is ETGVTQSPTHLIKTRGQQVTLRCSSQSGHNTVSWYQQALGQGPQFIFQYYREEENGRGNFPPRFSGLQFPNYSSELNVNALELDDSALYLCASSLGLFAGGPTDTQYFGPGTRLTVL.

Turning to this clone: The junction and the germline gene differ at one end; a read error may be behind it. CDR3 amino acids: CASSLARQGTTLF. The CDR3 region has the DNA TGTGCCAGCAGCTTAGCCCGACAGGGGACGACCCTCTTT. The chain couples TRBV11-2 to TRBJ1-1; 8 positions agree with TRBD1. This CDR3 is 13 amino acids long. Germline CDR1 reads SGHAT; CDR2 reads FQNNGV.

The chain employs TRBV5-6 and TRBJ1-2; maybe TRBD1 (6 bases). Germline V CDR1 and CDR2: SGHDT, YYEEEE. Trimming left V 5 bases short and J 6 bases short, with 14 bases between. This CDR3 has 13 residues. The CDR3 sequence: CASSLTGLNGYTF. The CDR3 DNA sequence: TGTGCCAGCAGTTTGACAGGTTTGAATGGCTACACCTTC.

CDR3 coding DNA: TGTGCCAGCAGCCAAGGCGGCGGAGACACAGATACGCAGTATTTT. This sequence encodes CASSQGGGDTDTQYF. The V gene is TRBV4-2, the J gene TRBJ2-3; D remains ambiguous. V was clipped by 1 base and J by 2 bases, with 10 bases between them. Germline values: CDR1 LGHNA, CDR2 YNFKEQ. The CDR3 runs to 15 residues.

The genes are TRBV11-3 and TRBJ2-2; D is ambiguous. CDR1 is SGHNT and CDR2 is YENEEA in the germline V gene. Trimming removed 1 base at V and 1 base at J, with 4 bases between. This CDR3 has 14 amino acids. The CDR3 sequence is CASSLGQNTGELFF. The CDR3 DNA follows: TGTGCCAGCAGCTTAGGACAGAACACCGGGGAGCTGTTTTTT.

The V gene is TRBV11-2, the J gene TRBJ2-7; 7 nucleotides agree with TRBD2. The CDR3 runs to 16 residues. The germline gives CDR1 SGHAT, CDR2 FQNNGV. The V and J ends lost 1 base and 0 bases, in that order; junction bases with no gene match: 6. The CDR3 nucleotides are TGTGCCAGCAGCTTAGTGGGGCGGGGGATCTCCTACGAGCAGTACTTC. This codes for CASSLVGRGISYEQYF.

The chain joins TRBV6-5 to TRBJ1-1, with D possibly matching TRBD1 (6 bases). Per the germline V gene, CDR1 is MNHEY and CDR2 is SVGAGI. V lost 7 bases and J 6 bases, leaving 18 bases between the germline ends. CDR3 length: 14 amino acids. Here the CDR3 reads CASNQGTSLAEAFF. The CDR3 DNA sequence: TGTGCCAGCAATCAGGGGACGAGCTTAGCTGAAGCTTTCTTT.

This clone has a single count. The rearrangement links TRBV25-1 to TRBJ1-5; D is undetermined. CDR1 and CDR2 from the germline V gene are MGHDK and SYGVNS. V was trimmed by 2 bases and J by 5 bases, leaving 10 bases between them. This CDR3 is built from 14 residues. The CDR3 nucleotides read TGTGCCAGCAGTGAAAATGGGCTATATCAGCCCCAGCATTTT. It specifies CASSENGLYQPQHF.

The table lists this clone with a count of one. The genes are TRBV10-3 and TRBJ2-5; D unclear. The CDR3 length is 15 residues. Germline CDR1 is ENHRY and CDR2 is SYGVKD. V gave up 2 bases and J gave up 5 bases, with 15 bases separating them. CDR3 residues: CAISERGELGETQYF. The CDR3 DNA is TGTGCCATCAGTGAGCGCGGCGAGCTTGGGGAGACCCAGTACTTC.

The V and J genes are TRBV25-1 and TRBJ1-3; D not resolved. Germline values: CDR1 MGHDK, CDR2 SYGVNS. CDR3 length: 13 residues. V was trimmed by 5 bases and J by 0 bases, leaving 5 bases between them. The CDR3 DNA reads as TGTGCCAGCAGTTTTAGCTCTGGAAACACCATATATTTT. It specifies CASSFSSGNTIYF.

This rearrangement joins TRBV7-3 to TRBJ1-3, with 8 bases aligning to TRBD1. This CDR3 has 14 residues. Per the germline V gene, CDR1 is SGHTA and CDR2 is FQGTGA. V was clipped by 4 bases and J by 5 bases; unmatched bases: 4. The CDR3 protein is CASSSDRGRNTIYF. CDR3 in DNA: TGTGCCAGCAGCTCCGACAGGGGAAGAAACACCATATATTTT.

The genes are TRBV5-3 and TRBJ1-2; D is unclear. TRBV5-3 is placed among ORFs of uncertain function. This CDR3 is 13 amino acids long. Trimming removed 0 bases from V and 6 bases from J, with 9 bases in between. The CDR3 DNA reads as TGTGCCAGAAGCTTGGATTTCTCTCATGGCTACACCTTC. Amino acid sequence: CARSLDFSHGYTF.

The V call is TRBV4-3, the J call TRBJ2-2; no firm D call. V gave up 0 bases and J gave up 3 bases, with 8 bases separating them. Germline V CDR1 and CDR2: LGHNA, YSLEER. This CDR3 has 15 amino acids. The CDR3 sequence: CASSQDGGDTGELFF. CDR3 DNA: TGCGCCAGCAGCCAAGATGGCGGAGACACCGGGGAGCTGTTTTTT.

The chain has TRBV9 and TRBJ2-7, with 8 bases that match TRBD1. Germline trimming cut 0 bases from V and 4 bases from J; bases unmatched to any gene: 6. The germline CDR1 and CDR2 sequences are SGDLS and YYNGEE. The CDR3 extends over 15 amino acids. CDR3 amino acids: CASSVEGTGSYEQYF. Here the CDR3 DNA reads TGTGCCAGCAGCGTAGAGGGGACAGGATCTTACGAGCAGTACTTC. Full variable domain (missing parts from reference TRBV9 and TRBJ2-7): DSGVTQTPKHLITATGQRVTLRCSPRSGDLSVYWYQQSLDQGLQFLIQYYNGEERAKGNILERFSAQQFPDLHSELNLSSLELGDSALYFCASSVEGTGSYEQYFGPGTRLTVT.

The sample holds a few counts of this clone. The chain recombines TRBV29-1 with TRBJ2-1, with D uncertain. Per germline, CDR1 SQVTM and CDR2 ANQGSEA. V was clipped by 4 bases and J by 1 base, with 5 bases between them. The CDR3 length is 12 residues. The CDR3: CSVAGSYNEQFF. Here the CDR3 DNA reads TGCAGCGTTGCCGGGTCCTACAATGAGCAGTTCTTC.

J is TRBJ1-1 and V is TRBV15; TRBD1 agrees at 10 bases. The germline V gene encodes CDR1 LNHNV and CDR2 YYDKDF (reference sequence). The CDR3 totals 14 residues. V trimming: 0 bases; J trimming: 11 bases; junction bases outside the gene matches: 6. DNA of the CDR3: TGTGCCACCAGCAGAGATCGGGGACAGGGGAAGGCTTTCTTT. It encodes CATSRDRGQGKAFF.

The CDR3: CASSIPESYEQYF. CDR3 sequence (DNA): TGTGCCAGTAGTATCCCTGAGTCCTACGAGCAGTACTTC. The rearrangement uses TRBV19 and TRBJ2-7; D not certain. Trimming removed 3 bases at V and 1 base at J, with 7 bases between. The CDR3 has 13 amino acids. CDR1 and CDR2 (germline): LNHDA, SQIVND (reference sequence).

The V and J genes are TRBV7-2 and TRBJ2-1; weak D call: TRBD2 (6 bases). V lost 3 bases to trimming and J lost 3 bases, with 15 bases between them. The germline V gene has CDR1 SGHTA and CDR2 FQGNSA. The CDR3 length is 16 residues. The CDR3: CASSLSIAVFYNEQFF. CDR3 DNA sequence: TGTGCCAGCAGCTTGTCTATAGCGGTATTCTACAATGAGCAGTTCTTC. Variable domain in full (rest from reference TRBV7-2 and TRBJ2-1): GAGVSQSPSNKVTEKGKDVELRCDPISGHTALYWYRQSLGQGLEFLIYFQGNSAPDKSGLPSDRFSAERTGGSVSTLTIQRTQQEDSAVYLCASSLSIAVFYNEQFFGPGTRLTVL.